These 25 T cell receptor beta chains originate from one sample sequenced in a study of T cell responses to AZD1222 COVID-19 vaccine. Sequenced by immunoSEQ multiplex PCR; TCRdb stores in-frame clones only, minus some. The sample includes 90,000 to 110,000 clones, around 87% seen only once; the top ten take about 2.5%. This sample comprised peripheral blood, obtained on day 0 of AZD1222 vaccination. The origin of the receptors is an adult in good health.

The J gene is TRBJ1-1, the V gene TRBV27, with a possible D match to TRBD1 (6 bases). The CDR3 totals 14 residues. V lost 3 bases to trimming and J lost 5 bases, with 13 bases between them. Germline V lookup: CDR1 MNHEY, CDR2 SMNVEV (reference sequence). The CDR3 reads CASSLSGTRTEAFF. The CDR3 DNA follows: TGTGCCAGCAGTTTGAGTGGGACAAGGACTGAAGCTTTCTTT.

The chain couples TRBV27 to TRBJ2-7; D perhaps matches TRBD1 (5 bases). Per the germline V gene, CDR1 is MNHEY and CDR2 is SMNVEV (reference sequence). Between the trimmed V and J ends, which lost 7 bases and 0 bases, there was a span of 13 bases. CDR3 size: 14 residues. The CDR3 coding sequence is TGTGCCAGCAAAGGGGTGGATAGCTCCTACGAGCAGTACTTC. Its protein is CASKGVDSSYEQYF.

The V call is TRBV10-3, the J call TRBJ2-3; the D gene could be TRBD1 or TRBD2 (6 bases each). The CDR3 covers 15 residues. V was clipped by 7 bases and J by 0 bases, with 14 bases between them. Germline loops: CDR1 ENHRY, CDR2 SYGVKD. CDR3 sequence: CAIKEGDSSTDTQYF. Here the CDR3 DNA reads TGTGCCATCAAAGAGGGGGACTCTAGCACAGATACGCAGTATTTT.

J is TRBJ1-1 and V is TRBV9; weak D call: TRBD1 (5 bases). The V and J ends lost 0 bases and 6 bases respectively, with 15 bases between them. The germline V gene encodes CDR1 SGDLS and CDR2 YYNGEE. This CDR3 has 15 residues. The CDR3, as DNA: TGTGCCAGCAGCGTAGTCTCAGGTGGGACCGCTGAAGCTTTCTTT. The encoded protein is CASSVVSGGTAEAFF.

This chain joins TRBV5-1 and TRBJ1-1, with 9 nucleotides matching TRBD1. Germline V gene sequence: CDR1 SGHRS, CDR2 YFSETQ. The CDR3 consists of 17 residues. Trimming removed 1 base from V and 6 bases from J; junction bases left unmatched: 13. DNA for the CDR3: TGCGCCAGCAGCTTGCCCCGACAGGGGGTTTTCTTACCTGAAGCTTTCTTT. Encoded protein: CASSLPRQGVFLPEAFF.

The rearrangement uses TRBV10-1 and TRBJ1-2; the match to TRBD1 covers 7 bases. The V gene end was trimmed by 8 bases and the J gene end by 1 base; junction bases not matched to a gene: 13. The CDR3 length is 16 residues. Germline V CDR1 and CDR2: WNHNN, SYGVQD (reference sequence). CDR3 loop: CASGDSLTKVNYGYTF. The DNA of the CDR3 is TGCGCCAGCGGGGACAGCCTGACTAAAGTTAACTATGGCTACACCTTC.

V gene TRBV18 combines with J gene TRBJ2-2, with 10 bases that match TRBD2. CDR3 length: 18 amino acids. Trimming removed 1 base from V and 1 base from J; junction bases left unmatched: 6. The germline V gene has CDR1 KGHSH and CDR2 LQKENI. CDR3 bases: TGTGCCAGCTCACCACGTCTAGCGGGGGCTCTGAACACCGGGGAGCTGTTTTTT. This codes for CASSPRLAGALNTGELFF.

This clone is a singleton in its sample. The genes are TRBV28 and TRBJ1-5, with unresolved D. V was cut by 8 bases and J by 1 base, with 9 bases left in between. CDR1 is MDHEN, CDR2 SYDVKM, per germline. The CDR3 has 13 amino acids. CDR3 sequence reads: CASGEISNQPQHF. DNA of the CDR3: TGTGCCAGCGGCGAGATAAGCAATCAGCCCCAGCATTTT.

V is TRBV10-3 and J is TRBJ1-1; D perhaps matches TRBD1 (5 bases). The CDR3 has 15 residues. Germline-derived CDR1 and CDR2 are ENHRY and SYGVKD. Trimming pared 0 bases from V and 6 bases from J, leaving 14 bases between. The CDR3 reads CAISESRTKGAEAFF. CDR3 bases: TGTGCCATCAGTGAGTCGCGGACAAAGGGAGCTGAAGCTTTCTTT.

J is TRBJ1-5 and V is TRBV15, with D unresolved. CDR1 is LNHNV and CDR2 is YYDKDF in the germline V gene (reference sequence). Trimming removed 1 base from V and 1 base from J, with 2 bases in between. This CDR3 has 13 residues. The chain's CDR3 is CATSRVSNQPQHF. In DNA form, the CDR3 reads TGTGCCACCAGCAGAGTGAGCAATCAGCCCCAGCATTTT.

The chain has TRBV4-1 and TRBJ1-6; a possible D gene is TRBD1 (5 bases). The CDR3 runs 16 residues. Germline-derived CDR1 and CDR2 are MGHRA and YSYEKL. The V gene lost 1 base and the J gene lost 10 bases, with 17 bases spanning the gap. DNA of the CDR3: TGCGCCAGCAGCCAAGTGGCCCAACGGCGGGGGTCACCCCTCCACTTT. Protein product: CASSQVAQRRGSPLHF.

The genes are TRBV6-5 and TRBJ2-1; D gene unclear. Germline CDR1 MNHEY, CDR2 SVGAGI. Trimming stripped 9 bases from V and 15 bases from J, with 18 bases between. This CDR3 contains 11 residues. The CDR3, as DNA: TGTGCCAGTAACTCCGATACGGCGACGTTCTTC. Translation gives CASNSDTATFF.

The rearrangement joins TRBV3-1 (or the pseudogene TRBV3-2) to TRBJ2-7, with a tentative D call TRBD1 (5 bases). The CDR3 covers 12 residues. CDR1 is LGHDT and CDR2 is YNNKEL in the germline V gene (reference sequence). V was clipped by 4 bases and J by 4 bases, with 8 bases between them. CDR3 sequence: CASSPAGYEQYF. The DNA for the CDR3 is TGTGCCAGCAGCCCAGCAGGGTACGAGCAGTACTTC.

This clone has a single count. The chain is built from TRBV27 and TRBJ2-7, with D perhaps matching TRBD2 (6 bases). The CDR3 has 15 amino acids. Germline CDR1 and CDR2: MNHEY and SMNVEV (reference sequence). Trimming removed 5 bases at V and 6 bases at J, with 20 bases between. CDR3 residues: CASSGATGARGEQYF. DNA of the CDR3: TGTGCCAGCAGTGGAGCAACGGGAGCCCGCGGCGAGCAGTACTTC.

The V gene is TRBV19, the J gene TRBJ2-1, with D possibly being TRBD2 (5 bases). V was cut by 4 bases and J by 9 bases, with 19 bases left in between. Germline CDR1 and CDR2: LNHDA and SQIVND (reference sequence). The length of the CDR3 is 15 residues. CDR3 coding DNA: TGTGCCAGTAGTACCCCCGGACTGGCGTACGGTGAGCAGTTCTTC. Protein: CASSTPGLAYGEQFF.

This clone was picked up a small number of times. The same CDR3 can be traced to other DNA sequences in this sample. The V call is TRBV2, the J call TRBJ1-5; the D is unclear. Germline CDR1 reads SNHLY; CDR2 reads FYNNEI. CDR3 size: 14 residues. Trimming removed 6 bases from V and 0 bases from J, with 9 bases in between. This CDR3 reads CASRGRYSNQPQHF. CDR3 DNA: TGTGCCAGCAGAGGCCGTTATAGCAATCAGCCCCAGCATTTT.

This chain links TRBV7-2 with TRBJ2-5, with TRBD2 identical over 9 bases. With 3 bases clipped from V and 5 bases from J, the junction kept 16 bases outside the gene matches. The CDR3 runs 18 residues. Per germline, CDR1 SGHTA and CDR2 FQGNSA. CDR3 loop: CASSFHSAGGSLSETQYF. DNA for the CDR3: TGTGCCAGCAGCTTTCACTCGGCGGGGGGGAGTTTATCGGAGACCCAGTACTTC.

V is TRBV29-1 and J is TRBJ2-3; TRBD1 aligns across 8 bases. CDR1 and CDR2 (germline): SQVTM, ANQGSEA. Unmatched junction bases numbered 11, after V lost 4 bases and J lost 2 bases. This CDR3 region has 16 residues. The CDR3 coding sequence is TGCAGCGTTGTAGGATTGGGACAGGAAAACACAGATACGCAGTATTTT. It is translated as CSVVGLGQENTDTQYF.

The V gene is TRBV6-5, the J gene TRBJ1-6, with D hard to call. The germline CDR1 and CDR2 sequences are MNHEY and SVGAGI. V gave up 7 bases and J gave up 9 bases, with 10 bases separating them. The CDR3 length is 12 residues. CDR3 in DNA: TGTGCCAGCACTCTACATAGTTCACCCCTCCACTTT. Translation gives CASTLHSSPLHF.

This rearrangement joins TRBV2 to TRBJ1-2; D is undetermined. Looked up from germline, CDR1 is SNHLY and CDR2 is FYNNEI. Trimming took off 3 bases at V and 4 bases at J, with 9 bases between the two ends. CDR3 length: 13 amino acids. The CDR3 here is CASSDKFIYGYTF. The CDR3 DNA sequence: TGTGCCAGCAGTGATAAGTTCATCTATGGCTACACCTTC. The full variable domain, its missing parts supplied by reference TRBV2 and TRBJ1-2, is EPEVTQTPSHQVTQMGQEVILRCVPISNHLYFYWYRQILGQKVEFLVSFYNNEISEKSEIFDDQFSVERPDGSNFTLKIRSTKLEDSAMYFCASSDKFIYGYTFGSGTRLTVV.

The V gene is TRBV10-1, the J gene TRBJ2-3, with D hard to call. Trimming cost V 4 bases and J 6 bases, with 14 bases left between them. The CDR3 sequence is 14 residues long. Germline CDR1 and CDR2: WNHNN and SYGVQD (reference sequence). The CDR3 DNA reads TGCGCCAGCAGTGCCGTAAGCGTTTCTGATACGCAGTATTTT. It yields the protein CASSAVSVSDTQYF.

The gene calls are TRBV6-5 and TRBJ1-5; D remains unclear. The CDR3 covers 15 residues. The germline V gene encodes CDR1 MNHEY and CDR2 SVGAGI. The V end was cut by 0 bases, the J end by 4 bases, with 10 bases between. In DNA, the CDR3 is TGTGCCAGCAGTTACTCGAGACAAAGTAATCAGCCCCAGCATTTT. Translation: CASSYSRQSNQPQHF.

The V call is TRBV7-2, the J call TRBJ1-2, with D unresolved. The V gene lost 4 bases and the J gene lost 6 bases, with 15 bases spanning the gap. Germline CDR1 is SGHTA and CDR2 is FQGNSA. CDR3 length equals 14 residues. In nucleotides, the CDR3 is TGTGCCAGCAGCTATAGCCCCGCGGGTAATGGCTACACCTTC. It codes for CASSYSPAGNGYTF.

The CDR3 reads CASSLRGQGREKLFF. The CDR3 DNA reads as TGTGCCAGCAGCCTCAGGGGGCAGGGGCGGGAAAAACTGTTTTTT. The chain links TRBV3-1 (or the pseudogene TRBV3-2) to TRBJ1-4, with 8 positions matching TRBD1. Trimming removed 4 bases from V and 8 bases from J; junction bases left unmatched: 9. Germline values: CDR1 LGHDT, CDR2 YNNKEL (reference sequence). CDR3 length equals 15 residues.

The chain combines TRBV29-1 with TRBJ2-1; 7 bases are a match to TRBD1. The CDR3 is 16 amino acids. Germline values: CDR1 SQVTM, CDR2 ANQGSEA. Losses at the gene ends were 4 bases for V and 5 bases for J; bases not matched to a gene: 14. CDR3 residues: CSVVKGAQLGNNEQFF. The CDR3, as DNA: TGCAGCGTTGTTAAGGGGGCCCAATTGGGGAACAATGAGCAGTTCTTC.